This T cell receptor (beta chain) was captured by sequencing in a study of OX40 agonist ivuxolimab in advanced cancers. Assay used: immunoSEQ multiplex PCR; TCRdb lists only in-frame clones, some missing. In the table there are more than 70,000 clones, 89% of which are singletons. V lost 8 bases and J lost 4; bases outside the gene matches: 7. Germline V CDR1 and CDR2: KGHSH, LQKENI. This CDR3 is 14 amino acids long. V and J are TRBV18 and TRBJ1-5; 8 bases map to TRBD1. The source material was CD4+ or CD8+ T cells sorted from blood, sampled in a trial of the OX40 agonist ivuxolimab. The receptor was isolated from an adult with an advanced solid tumor such as melanoma, head and neck, liver or kidney cancer. The CDR3: CASQKQGENQPQHF. The DNA of the CDR3 is TGTGCCAGCCAAAAACAGGGGGAAAATCAGCCCCAGCATTTT.